This T cell receptor beta chain was sequenced during a study of blood T cells in healthy people across ages. General study findings and limits: Higher diversity, along with more naive CD4+ cells, distinguished long-lived donors from aged donors.

A second PCR, run for roughly 7 to 12 cycles, used a sample-barcoded 5' primer plus a J-beta primer mix. TCRdb redid the calling of the 5' RACE reads with MiXCR, one entry per CDR3 protein. Here the sample spans some 560,000 distinct CDR3 sequences, 25% to 35% being singletons. A remark on this clonotype: What it binds is unknown.

The CDR3 has 15 amino acids. Looked up from germline, CDR1 is DFQATT and CDR2 is SNEGSKA (reference sequence). The junction had 11 bases not matched to a gene; V was cut back by 6 bases and J by 5 bases. These sequences were also reported in another study, on T cells of mothers and their children. As that study records: Normalized overlap was always slightly, never significantly, higher in related than unrelated mother-child pairs. It was observed that no persistent microchimeric T cell clones could be detected.

Sequenced sample: blood. The genes are TRBV20-1 and TRBJ2-4; 9 bases agree with TRBD1. This receptor was obtained from a boy aged 2 to 10 in good health. The CDR3 protein is CSANTGGEWENIQYF. CDR3 bases: TGCAGTGCAAATACAGGGGGCGAATGGGAAAACATTCAGTACTTC.